This T cell receptor (beta chain) was found in a study of shared clonotypes between healthy human individuals. The table came from immunoSEQ multiplex PCR; TCRdb's copy has only in-frame clones and leaves some out. The data hold about 730,000 clones, with 72% observed a single time. V was clipped by 0 bases and J by 9 bases, with 13 bases between them. Germline V gene data show CDR1 as SGHKS and CDR2 as YYEKEE (reference sequence). The CDR3 runs to 14 residues. The table lists this clone with a few counts. Sequenced sample: memory CD4+ T cells sorted from blood. The subset was: CD45RA-negative fraction. The sequence was obtained from a woman between 25 and 40 years old in good health. The rearrangement joins TRBV5-5 to TRBJ1-5; a possible D gene is TRBD1 (5 bases). The CDR3 nucleotides are TGTGCCAGCAGCTTGGAGTCGGGACGAGCGCCCCAGCATTTT. Amino acids: CASSLESGRAPQHF.